The clone carrying this T cell receptor (beta chain) was recorded a few times. The antigen remains unidentified. This CDR3 spans 13 amino acids. Trimming pared 0 bases from V and 6 bases from J, leaving 9 bases between. CDR1 and CDR2 (germline): PRHDT, FYEKMQ (reference sequence). The sample belongs to a study of early T cells in non-severe SARS-CoV-2 infection. Study-level background: Sequencing input comprised bulk RNA from unsorted whole blood; chain pairing was not available.

Individual cDNA molecules carried attached unique molecular identifiers. TCRdb analysed the 5' RACE reads with MiXCR anew, one entry per CDR3 protein. The sample lists about 92,000 distinct CDR3 sequences, roughly 15% occurring once. Study-level results: VDJdb-based matching was biased toward anti-spike CD8 responses and missed private and CD4 specificities.

The receptor's source is an adult who was a healthcare worker with PCR-confirmed SARS-CoV-2 infection or an uninfected control (not recorded which). The sequenced sample was whole blood. The chain uses TRBV13 and TRBJ2-7; D may be TRBD1 (6 bases). The CDR3 protein is CASSLGRGIEQYF. CDR3 DNA sequence: TGTGCCAGCAGCTTAGGCAGGGGTATCGAGCAGTACTTC.